This T cell receptor beta chain was captured in a study of control samples from healthy donors and cancer patients. Assay: immunoSEQ multiplex PCR; the TCRdb copy retains only in-frame clones and omits some. This table holds fewer than 95,000 clones, roughly nine tenths found once. CDR1 and CDR2 (germline): MDHEN, SYDVKM. This CDR3 is built from 13 residues. Trimming at V came to 6 bases and at J to 7 bases, leaving 5 bases not matched to a gene. V is TRBV28 and J is TRBJ1-4, with TRBD1 matching 7 bases. Specimen: blood. The origin of this receptor is a man aged 25-45 years in good health. CDR3 DNA sequence: TGTGCCAGCAGGCCAGGGGGTGTTGAAAAACTGTTTTTT. Translating gives CASRPGGVEKLFF. The entire variable domain, with the rest obtained from reference TRBV28 and TRBJ1-4, is as follows: DVKVTQSSRYLVKRTGEKVFLECVQDMDHENMFWYRQDPGLGLRLIYFSYDVKMKEKGDIPEGYSVSREKKERFSLILESASTNQTSMYLCASRPGGVEKLFFGSGTQLSVL.